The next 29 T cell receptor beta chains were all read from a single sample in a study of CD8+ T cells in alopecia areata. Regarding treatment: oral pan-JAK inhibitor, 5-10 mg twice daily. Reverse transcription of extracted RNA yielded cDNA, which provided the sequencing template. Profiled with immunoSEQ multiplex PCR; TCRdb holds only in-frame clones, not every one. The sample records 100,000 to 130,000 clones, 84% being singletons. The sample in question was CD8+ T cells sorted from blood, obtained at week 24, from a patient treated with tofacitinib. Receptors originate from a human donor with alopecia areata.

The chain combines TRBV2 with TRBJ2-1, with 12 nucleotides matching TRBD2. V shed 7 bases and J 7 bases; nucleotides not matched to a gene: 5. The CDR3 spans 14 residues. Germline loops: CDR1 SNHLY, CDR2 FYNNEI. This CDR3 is CASTWTSGVNEQFF. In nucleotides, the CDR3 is TGTGCCAGCACCTGGACTAGCGGGGTGAATGAGCAGTTCTTC. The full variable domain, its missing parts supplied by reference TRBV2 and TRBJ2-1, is EPEVTQTPSHQVTQMGQEVILRCVPISNHLYFYWYRQILGQKVEFLVSFYNNEISEKSEIFDDQFSVERPDGSNFTLKIRSTKLEDSAMYFCASTWTSGVNEQFFGPGTRLTVL.

The DNA for the CDR3 is TGCGCCAGCAGCCAGTCCCCCGGTTGGGACAGGGAAGAGACCCAGTACTTC. Its protein is CASSQSPGWDREETQYF. The J gene is TRBJ2-5, the V gene TRBV4-1; 9 nucleotides agree with TRBD1. Germline-derived CDR1 and CDR2 are MGHRA and YSYEKL. J lost 3 bases, V lost 3 bases, and 11 bases had no gene match. The CDR3 length is 17 residues.

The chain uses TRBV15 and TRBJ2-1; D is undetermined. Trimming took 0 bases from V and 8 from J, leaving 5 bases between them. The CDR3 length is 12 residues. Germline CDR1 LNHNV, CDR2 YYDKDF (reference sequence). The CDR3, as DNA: TGTGCCACCAGCAGAGATCGTGATGAGCAGTTCTTC. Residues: CATSRDRDEQFF. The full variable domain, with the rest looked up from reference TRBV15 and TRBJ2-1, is DAMVIQNPRYQVTQFGKPVTLSCSQTLNHNVMYWYQQKSSQAPKLLFHYYDKDFNNEADTPDNFQSRRPNTSFCFLDIRSPGLGDTAMYLCATSRDRDEQFFGPGTRLTVL.

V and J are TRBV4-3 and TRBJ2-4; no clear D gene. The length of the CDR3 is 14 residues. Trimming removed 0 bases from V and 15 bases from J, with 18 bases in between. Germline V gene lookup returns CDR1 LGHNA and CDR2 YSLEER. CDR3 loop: CASSQEPSDPFPYF. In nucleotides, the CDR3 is TGCGCCAGCAGCCAAGAGCCCTCAGACCCCTTTCCGTACTTC.

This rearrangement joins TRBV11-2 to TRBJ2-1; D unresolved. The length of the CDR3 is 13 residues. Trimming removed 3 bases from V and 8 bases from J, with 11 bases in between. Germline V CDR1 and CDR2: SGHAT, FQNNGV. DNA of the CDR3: TGTGCCAGCAGCTTTCAGCTGGCGCATGAGCAGTTCTTC. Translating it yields CASSFQLAHEQFF.

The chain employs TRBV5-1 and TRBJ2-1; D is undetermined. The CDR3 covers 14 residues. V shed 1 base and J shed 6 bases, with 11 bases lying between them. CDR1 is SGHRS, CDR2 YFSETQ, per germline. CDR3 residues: CASSLRPVVNEQFF. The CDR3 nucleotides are TGCGCCAGCAGCTTGCGCCCCGTAGTCAATGAGCAGTTCTTC.

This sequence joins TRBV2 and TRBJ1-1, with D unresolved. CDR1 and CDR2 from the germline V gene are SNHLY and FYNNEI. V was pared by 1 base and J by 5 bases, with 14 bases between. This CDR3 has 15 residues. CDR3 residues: CASSEGGKGWTEAFF. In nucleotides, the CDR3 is TGTGCCAGCAGTGAAGGAGGAAAGGGATGGACTGAAGCTTTCTTT.

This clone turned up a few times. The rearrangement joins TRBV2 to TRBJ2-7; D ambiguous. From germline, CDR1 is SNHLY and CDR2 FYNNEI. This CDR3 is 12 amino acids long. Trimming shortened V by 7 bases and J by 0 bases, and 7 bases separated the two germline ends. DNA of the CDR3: TGTGCCAGCATGGGTCTCTCCTACGAGCAGTACTTC. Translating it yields CASMGLSYEQYF.

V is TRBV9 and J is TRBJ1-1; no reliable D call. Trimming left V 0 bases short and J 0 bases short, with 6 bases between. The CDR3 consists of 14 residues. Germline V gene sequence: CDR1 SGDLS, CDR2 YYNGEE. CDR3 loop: CASSVEGLNTEAFF. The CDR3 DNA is TGTGCCAGCAGCGTAGAAGGGCTGAACACTGAAGCTTTCTTT.

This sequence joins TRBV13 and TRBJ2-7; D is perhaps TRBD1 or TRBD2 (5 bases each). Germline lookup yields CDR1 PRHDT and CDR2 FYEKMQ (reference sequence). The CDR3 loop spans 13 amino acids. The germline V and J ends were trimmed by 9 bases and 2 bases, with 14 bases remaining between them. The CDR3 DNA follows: TGTGCCAGTTCCCGGGACGGAGCCTACGAGCAGTACTTC. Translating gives CASSRDGAYEQYF.

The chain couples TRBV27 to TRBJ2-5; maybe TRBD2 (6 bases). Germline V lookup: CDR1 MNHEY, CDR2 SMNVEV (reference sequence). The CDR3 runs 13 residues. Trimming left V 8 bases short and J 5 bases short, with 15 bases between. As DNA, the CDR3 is TGTGCCAGCTCTTACGGGGGTAGGGAGACCCAGTACTTC. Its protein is CASSYGGRETQYF.

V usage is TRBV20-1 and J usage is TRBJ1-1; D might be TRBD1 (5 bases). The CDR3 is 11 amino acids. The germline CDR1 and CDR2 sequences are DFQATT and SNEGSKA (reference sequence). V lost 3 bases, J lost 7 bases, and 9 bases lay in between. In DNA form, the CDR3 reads TGCAGTGCTAGGCTTGGGGGTGAAGCTTTCTTT. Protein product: CSARLGGEAFF.

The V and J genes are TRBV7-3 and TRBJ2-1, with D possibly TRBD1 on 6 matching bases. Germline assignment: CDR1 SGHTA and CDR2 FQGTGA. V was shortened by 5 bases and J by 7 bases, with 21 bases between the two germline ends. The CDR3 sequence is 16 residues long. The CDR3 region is CASSPSRGLAVNEQFF. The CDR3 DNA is TGTGCCAGCAGCCCTAGTAGGGGGTTGGCGGTAAATGAGCAGTTCTTC.

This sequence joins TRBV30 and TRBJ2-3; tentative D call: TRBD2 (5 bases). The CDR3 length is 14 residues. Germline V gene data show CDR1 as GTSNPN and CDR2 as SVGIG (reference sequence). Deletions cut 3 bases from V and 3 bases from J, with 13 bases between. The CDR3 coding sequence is TGTGCCTGGAGGGCCGGGGTCCCGACAGATACGCAGTATTTT. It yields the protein CAWRAGVPTDTQYF.

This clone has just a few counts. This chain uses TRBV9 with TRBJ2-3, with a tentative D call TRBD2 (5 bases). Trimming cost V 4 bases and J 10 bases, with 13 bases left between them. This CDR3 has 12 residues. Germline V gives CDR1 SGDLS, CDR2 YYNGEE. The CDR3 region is CASSSSSRAQYF. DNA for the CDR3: TGTGCCAGCAGCTCTAGCTCTAGGGCGCAGTATTTT.

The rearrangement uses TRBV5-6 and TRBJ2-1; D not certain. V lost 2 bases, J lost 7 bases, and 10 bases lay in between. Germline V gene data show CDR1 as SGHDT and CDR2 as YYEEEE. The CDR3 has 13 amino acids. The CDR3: CASSFEGRNEQFF. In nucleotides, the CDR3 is TGTGCCAGCAGCTTTGAAGGTCGGAATGAGCAGTTCTTC.

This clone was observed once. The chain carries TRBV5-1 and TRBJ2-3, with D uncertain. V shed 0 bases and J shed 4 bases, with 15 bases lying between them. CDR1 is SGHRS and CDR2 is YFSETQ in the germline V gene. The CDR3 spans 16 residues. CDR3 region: CASSLASVQRADTQYF. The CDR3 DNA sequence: TGCGCCAGCAGCTTGGCTAGTGTACAAAGAGCAGATACGCAGTATTTT.

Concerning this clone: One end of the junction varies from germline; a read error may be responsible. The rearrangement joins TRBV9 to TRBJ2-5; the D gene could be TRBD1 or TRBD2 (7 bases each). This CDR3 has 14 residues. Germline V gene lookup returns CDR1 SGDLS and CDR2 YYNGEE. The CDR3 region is CASSGTEIQETQYF. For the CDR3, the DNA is TGCGCCAGCAGCGGGACAGAGATTCAAGAGACCCAGTACTTC.

CDR3 sequence: CASSYRGLPDNEQFF. The CDR3 coding sequence is TGCGCCAGCAGTTACAGGGGGCTGCCGGACAATGAGCAGTTCTTC. V and J are TRBV5-1 and TRBJ2-1; 9 bases are shared with TRBD1. The germline V gene encodes CDR1 SGHRS and CDR2 YFSETQ. J was trimmed by 5 bases and V by 5 bases; bases with no gene match: 8. This CDR3 has 15 residues.

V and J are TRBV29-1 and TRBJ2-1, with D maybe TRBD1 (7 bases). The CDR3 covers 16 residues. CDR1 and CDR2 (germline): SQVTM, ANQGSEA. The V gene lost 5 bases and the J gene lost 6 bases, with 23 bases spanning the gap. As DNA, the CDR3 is TGCAGCGTTTTGTCGGAGGGGGCGCTTGGTAGCAATGAGCAGTTCTTC. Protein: CSVLSEGALGSNEQFF.

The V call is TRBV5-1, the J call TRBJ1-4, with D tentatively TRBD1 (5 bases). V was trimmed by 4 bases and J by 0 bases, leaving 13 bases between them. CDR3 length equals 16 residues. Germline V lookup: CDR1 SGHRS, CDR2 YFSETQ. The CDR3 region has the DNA TGCGCCAGCAGCAATACAGGACAAGCAACTAATGAAAAACTGTTTTTT. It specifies CASSNTGQATNEKLFF.

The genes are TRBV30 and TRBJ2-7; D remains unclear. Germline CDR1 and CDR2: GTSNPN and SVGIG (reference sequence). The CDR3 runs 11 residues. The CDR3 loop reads CSYGLANEQYF. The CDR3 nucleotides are TGTTCTTACGGGCTTGCAAACGAGCAGTACTTC.

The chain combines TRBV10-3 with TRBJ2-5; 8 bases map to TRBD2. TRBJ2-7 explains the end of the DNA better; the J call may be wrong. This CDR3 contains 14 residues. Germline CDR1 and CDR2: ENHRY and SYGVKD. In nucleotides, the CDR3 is TGTGCCATCAGTGACGGCGGGGGGTCCTACGAGCAGTACTTC. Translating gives CAISDGGGSYEQYF.

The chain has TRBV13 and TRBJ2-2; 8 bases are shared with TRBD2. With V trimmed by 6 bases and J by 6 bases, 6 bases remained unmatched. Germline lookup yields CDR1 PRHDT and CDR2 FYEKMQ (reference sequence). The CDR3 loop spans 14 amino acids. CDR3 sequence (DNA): TGTGCCAGCAGAAATGGACTAGCCTCCGGGGAGCTGTTTTTT. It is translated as CASRNGLASGELFF. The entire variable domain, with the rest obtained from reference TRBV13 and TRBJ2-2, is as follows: AAGVIQSPRHLIKEKRETATLKCYPIPRHDTVYWYQQGPGQDPQFLISFYEKMQSDKGSIPDRFSAQQFSDYHSELNMSSLELGDSALYFCASRNGLASGELFFGEGSRLTVL.

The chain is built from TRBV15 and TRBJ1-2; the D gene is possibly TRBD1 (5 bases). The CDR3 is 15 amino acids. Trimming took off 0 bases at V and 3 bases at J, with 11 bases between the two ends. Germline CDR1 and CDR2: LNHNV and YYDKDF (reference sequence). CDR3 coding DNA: TGTGCCACCAGCAGAGATCAGGGAGGGCACTATGGCTACACCTTC. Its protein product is CATSRDQGGHYGYTF.

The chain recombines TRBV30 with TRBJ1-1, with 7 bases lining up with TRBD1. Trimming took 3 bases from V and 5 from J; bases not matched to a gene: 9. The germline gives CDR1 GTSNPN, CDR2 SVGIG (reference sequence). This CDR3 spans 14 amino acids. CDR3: CAWSSGTVGTEAFF. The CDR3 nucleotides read TGTGCCTGGAGCTCCGGGACAGTAGGGACTGAAGCTTTCTTT. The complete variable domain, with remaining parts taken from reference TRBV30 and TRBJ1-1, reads SQTIHQWPATLVQPVGSPLSLECTVEGTSNPNLYWYRQAAGRGLQLLFYSVGIGQISSEVPQNLSASRPQDRQFILSSKKLLLSDSGFYLCAWSSGTVGTEAFFGQGTRLTVV.

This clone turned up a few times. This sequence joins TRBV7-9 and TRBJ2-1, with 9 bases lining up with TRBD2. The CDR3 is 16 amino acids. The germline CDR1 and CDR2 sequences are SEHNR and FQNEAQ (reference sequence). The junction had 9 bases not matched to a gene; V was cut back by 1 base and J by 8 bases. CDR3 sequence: CASSLVGLASSDEQFF. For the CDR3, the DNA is TGTGCCAGCAGCTTAGTGGGACTAGCTTCCTCGGATGAGCAGTTCTTC. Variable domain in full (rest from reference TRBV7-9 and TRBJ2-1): DTGVSQNPRHKITKRGQNVTFRCDPISEHNRLYWYRQTLGQGPEFLTYFQNEAQLEKSRLLSDRFSAERPKGSFSTLEIQRTEQGDSAMYLCASSLVGLASSDEQFFGPGTRLTVL.

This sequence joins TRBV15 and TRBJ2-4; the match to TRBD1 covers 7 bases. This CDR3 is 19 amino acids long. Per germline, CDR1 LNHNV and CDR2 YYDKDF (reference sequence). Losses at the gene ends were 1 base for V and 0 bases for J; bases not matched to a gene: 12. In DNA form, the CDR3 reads TGTGCCACCAGCAGAGGGACAGGCGTGGGGCGTCTAGCCAAAAACATTCAGTACTTC. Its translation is CATSRGTGVGRLAKNIQYF.

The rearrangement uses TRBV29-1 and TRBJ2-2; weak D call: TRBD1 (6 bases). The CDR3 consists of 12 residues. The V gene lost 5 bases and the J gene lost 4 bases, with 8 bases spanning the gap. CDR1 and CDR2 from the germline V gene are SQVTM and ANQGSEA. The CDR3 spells CSVLQGTGELFF. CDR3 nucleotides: TGCAGCGTTTTACAGGGCACCGGGGAGCTGTTTTTT.